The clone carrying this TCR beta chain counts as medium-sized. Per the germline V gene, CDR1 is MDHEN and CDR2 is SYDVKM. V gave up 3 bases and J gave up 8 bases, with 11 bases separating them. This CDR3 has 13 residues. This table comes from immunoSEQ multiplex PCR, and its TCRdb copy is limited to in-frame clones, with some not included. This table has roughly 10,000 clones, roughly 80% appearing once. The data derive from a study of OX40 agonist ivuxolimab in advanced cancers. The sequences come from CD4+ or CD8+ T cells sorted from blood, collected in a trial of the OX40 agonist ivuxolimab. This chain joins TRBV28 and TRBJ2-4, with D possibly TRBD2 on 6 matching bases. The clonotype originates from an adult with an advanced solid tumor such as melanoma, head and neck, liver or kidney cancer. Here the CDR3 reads CASSFGGKDIQYF. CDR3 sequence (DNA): TGTGCCAGCAGTTTCGGGGGTAAAGACATTCAGTACTTC.